The 23 T cell receptor beta chains given below trace back to one sample, sequenced in a study of cytomegalovirus exposure and HLA in healthy donors. Vbeta (60) and Jbeta (13) primers were used in the PCR. The repertoire was sequenced with immunoSEQ multiplex PCR; TCRdb's copy has only in-frame clones and lacks some. The table lists roughly 64,000 clones. The material sequenced was PBMCs. The receptors derive from a woman between 18 and 29 years old in good health and CMV-seronegative.

The rearrangement joins TRBV6-5 to TRBJ1-2, with D perhaps matching TRBD1 (6 bases). The germline V gene encodes CDR1 MNHEY and CDR2 SVGAGI. The CDR3 runs 14 residues. V lost 2 bases and J lost 4, with 11 bases in between. Here the CDR3 DNA reads TGTGCCAGCAGTTACGGGGGCCAGGGCTATGGCTACACCTTC. Translation gives CASSYGGQGYGYTF.

Notes on this clone: One end of the junction varies from germline; a read error may be responsible. This chain connects TRBV4-1 to TRBJ2-7; tentative D call: TRBD2 (6 bases). CDR3 length equals 12 residues. Per the germline V gene, CDR1 is MGHRA and CDR2 is YSYEKL. The CDR3 is CASSQDLALIDF. Here the CDR3 DNA reads TGCGCCAGCAGCCAAGATCTAGCGCTGATAGACTTC.

V usage is TRBV18 and J usage is TRBJ1-5, with 9 positions matching TRBD1. The V and J ends lost 3 bases and 4 bases, in that order; junction bases with no gene match: 4. This CDR3 has 15 residues. Per the germline V gene, CDR1 is KGHSH and CDR2 is LQKENI. The CDR3 DNA is TGTGCCAGCTCACCTCAGACAGGGGGAAATCAGCCCCAGCATTTT. Protein sequence: CASSPQTGGNQPQHF.

The J gene is TRBJ1-6, the V gene TRBV6-5; 8 bases line up with TRBD1. The V gene end was trimmed by 6 bases and the J gene end by 4 bases; junction bases not matched to a gene: 2. This CDR3 is built from 14 residues. The germline V gene has CDR1 MNHEY and CDR2 SVGAGI. The CDR3 sequence is CASSGTGYNSPLHF. The CDR3 region has the DNA TGTGCCAGCAGCGGGACAGGATATAATTCACCCCTCCACTTT.

The chain couples TRBV30 to TRBJ2-7, with 7 nucleotides matching TRBD1. The CDR3 sequence is 13 residues long. With V trimmed by 3 bases and J by 5 bases, 7 bases remained unmatched. The germline gives CDR1 GTSNPN, CDR2 SVGIG (reference sequence). In DNA form, the CDR3 reads TGTGCCTGGAGAGCGACAGGGTCCCACGAGCAGTACTTC. Encoded protein: CAWRATGSHEQYF.

The genes are TRBV6-4 and TRBJ2-6; weak D call: TRBD2 (6 bases). Germline CDR1 MRHNA, CDR2 SNTAGT. V was clipped by 0 bases and J by 3 bases, with 6 bases between them. The CDR3 has 15 residues. CDR3 in amino acids: CASSDSTSGANVLTF. CDR3 nucleotides: TGTGCCAGCAGTGACTCGACTAGTGGGGCCAACGTCCTGACTTTC.

The chain recombines TRBV10-1 with TRBJ2-1; D may be TRBD2 (5 bases). This CDR3 region has 15 residues. Germline V CDR1 and CDR2: WNHNN, SYGVQD (reference sequence). With 0 bases removed from V and 5 bases from J, the gap between germline ends came to 11 bases. CDR3 coding DNA: TGCGCCAGCAGTGAGTCGAGGGCTCTAAACAATGAGCAGTTCTTC. Its translation: CASSESRALNNEQFF.

On this clone itself: At one end the junction does not follow the germline gene, possibly because of a read error. The V gene is TRBV7-7, the J gene TRBJ2-7; TRBD2 is a possible D gene (5 bases). Germline CDR1 and CDR2: SSHAT and FNYEAQ (reference sequence). The CDR3 is 13 residues long. CDR3 in amino acids: CASSAGLGDEQYF. CDR3 nucleotide sequence: TGTGCTAGCAGCGCGGGTCTCGGCGACGAGCAGTACTTC.

The genes are TRBV4-1 and TRBJ1-2, with 7 nucleotides matching TRBD1. Germline trimming cut 0 bases from V and 5 bases from J; bases unmatched to any gene: 9. Germline CDR1 and CDR2: MGHRA and YSYEKL. The CDR3 totals 16 residues. This CDR3 reads CASSQETTGELYGYTF. The CDR3 nucleotides read TGCGCCAGCAGCCAAGAAACAACAGGGGAACTGTATGGCTACACCTTC.

Remarks on this clone: At one end, the junction sequence differs from germline, possibly due to a read error. This chain connects TRBV6-9 to TRBJ1-6; D unclear. The CDR3 loop spans 12 amino acids. Germline-derived CDR1 and CDR2 are MNHGY and SVAAGI. The CDR3 DNA follows: TGTGCCAGCAGTTATTCCGCCTCACCCCTACACTTT. Its protein is CASSYSASPLHF.

V gene TRBV11-2 combines with J gene TRBJ2-7, with 7 bases fitting TRBD2. CDR1 is SGHAT, CDR2 FQNNGV, per germline. CDR3 length equals 14 residues. V lost 5 bases and J lost 2; bases outside the gene matches: 6. CDR3 amino acids: CASSLGGGPYEQYF. CDR3 nucleotides: TGTGCCAGCAGCCTGGGGGGGGGACCCTACGAGCAGTACTTC.

The rearrangement links TRBV7-9 to TRBJ2-7, with 7 bases that match TRBD2. The CDR3 sequence is 14 residues long. Germline V gives CDR1 SEHNR, CDR2 FQNEAQ (reference sequence). The V segment lost 5 bases and the J segment 6 bases; nucleotides outside the gene matches: 10. CDR3 nucleotide sequence: TGTGCCAGCAGCCTCTCGGGAGGACCTCGCGAGCAGTACTTC. Translation gives CASSLSGGPREQYF. The whole variable domain, filled in from reference TRBV7-9 and TRBJ2-7, reads DTGVSQNPRHKITKRGQNVTFRCDPISEHNRLYWYRQTLGQGPEFLTYFQNEAQLEKSRLLSDRFSAERPKGSFSTLEIQRTEQGDSAMYLCASSLSGGPREQYFGPGTRLTVT.

The rearrangement uses TRBV30 and TRBJ1-2; 8 bases agree with TRBD1. Per germline, CDR1 GTSNPN and CDR2 SVGIG (reference sequence). The CDR3 runs to 11 residues. Trimming at V came to 4 bases and at J to 8 bases, leaving 3 bases not matched to a gene. CDR3 amino acids: CAWTRTGGYTF. For the CDR3, the DNA is TGTGCCTGGACCCGGACAGGGGGCTACACCTTC. Full variable domain (missing parts from reference TRBV30 and TRBJ1-2): SQTIHQWPATLVQPVGSPLSLECTVEGTSNPNLYWYRQAAGRGLQLLFYSVGIGQISSEVPQNLSASRPQDRQFILSSKKLLLSDSGFYLCAWTRTGGYTFGSGTRLTVV.

The chain uses TRBV2 and TRBJ1-2, with 10 nucleotides matching TRBD1. CDR3 size: 17 residues. V lost 7 bases and J lost 5; bases outside the gene matches: 16. Looked up from germline, CDR1 is SNHLY and CDR2 is FYNNEI. The CDR3 DNA follows: TGTGCCAGCACTCCCGACAGGGGGCAATTTAGTTTATATGGCTACACCTTC. Encoded protein: CASTPDRGQFSLYGYTF.

This chain links TRBV6-1 with TRBJ1-1; no clear D. The CDR3 sequence is 13 residues long. CDR1 is MNHNS and CDR2 is SASEGT in the germline V gene. The ends were cut back, 7 bases at V and 3 bases at J, with 12 bases in the middle. CDR3 DNA sequence: TGTGCCAGCAACCGGGAGGTTTACACTGAAGCTTTCTTT. It specifies CASNREVYTEAFF.

The J gene is TRBJ2-7, the V gene TRBV7-2, with 10 bases that match TRBD2. Germline assignment: CDR1 SGHTA and CDR2 FQGNSA. V was pared by 5 bases and J by 5 bases, with 9 bases of the junction left unmatched. CDR3 length: 15 residues. CDR3 sequence (DNA): TGTGCCAGCAGCCTGCGGGGACTAGCGTTGAACGAGCAGTACTTC. Translation gives CASSLRGLALNEQYF.

The chain carries TRBV5-6 and TRBJ2-7; D is ambiguous. The CDR3 consists of 16 residues. Looked up from germline, CDR1 is SGHDT and CDR2 is YYEEEE. The V end lost 3 bases, the J end lost 7 bases, and 23 bases lay between the germline ends. CDR3 in DNA: TGTGCCAGCAGCTCCGAGGTGTCTGCCGACTCTCGAGAGCAGTACTTC. Translating gives CASSSEVSADSREQYF.

The chain couples TRBV11-2 to TRBJ2-7; TRBD2 aligns across 7 bases. V dropped 2 bases and J dropped 3; count of bases not matched to a gene: 10. The CDR3 sequence is 16 residues long. The germline V gene has CDR1 SGHAT and CDR2 FQNNGV. The CDR3 coding sequence is TGTGCCAGCAGCTTAAGCGGCGGGAGAGGGAGCTACGAGCAGTACTTC. The encoded protein is CASSLSGGRGSYEQYF.

The V gene is TRBV30, the J gene TRBJ2-1; 7 bases are shared with TRBD2. CDR1 and CDR2 (germline): GTSNPN, SVGIG (reference sequence). CDR3 length: 17 residues. The V gene end was trimmed by 1 base and the J gene end by 4 bases; junction bases not matched to a gene: 13. The CDR3 coding sequence is TGTGCCTGGAGTGACGACCAGGAAGCGGGGAATTACAATGAGCAGTTCTTC. It specifies CAWSDDQEAGNYNEQFF.

The V and J genes are TRBV10-3 and TRBJ1-1; D gene unclear. CDR1 ENHRY and CDR2 SYGVKD come from the germline V gene. The CDR3 consists of 14 residues. Trimming took 5 bases from V and 2 from J, leaving 12 bases between them. The CDR3 here is CAISPKAENTEAFF. In nucleotides, the CDR3 is TGTGCCATCAGTCCCAAAGCGGAAAACACTGAAGCTTTCTTT.

The rearrangement uses TRBV5-1 and TRBJ2-7; D is possibly TRBD1 (6 bases). Trimming took off 0 bases at V and 6 bases at J, with 10 bases between the two ends. In germline, CDR1 is SGHRS, CDR2 YFSETQ. The CDR3 is 13 amino acids. The chain's CDR3 is CASSLGGQSEQYF. For the CDR3, the DNA is TGCGCCAGCAGCTTGGGAGGACAGTCCGAGCAGTACTTC. The whole variable domain, remainder taken from reference TRBV5-1 and TRBJ2-7, is KAGVTQTPRYLIKTRGQQVTLSCSPISGHRSVSWYQQTPGQGLQFLFEYFSETQRNKGNFPGRFSGRQFSNSRSEMNVSTLELGDSALYLCASSLGGQSEQYFGPGTRLTVT.

The chain is built from TRBV14 and TRBJ1-1; D call uncertain. The CDR3 contains 11 residues. V lost 4 bases and J lost 3, with 3 bases in between. CDR1 is SGHDN and CDR2 is FVKESK in the germline V gene. CDR3 amino acids: CASSRDTEAFF. In nucleotides, the CDR3 is TGTGCCAGCAGCCGCGACACTGAAGCTTTCTTT.

CDR3 residues: CASSESSGSSHEQYF. DNA for the CDR3: TGTGCCAGCAGTGAGTCTAGCGGGAGTTCCCACGAGCAGTACTTC. The V gene is TRBV25-1, the J gene TRBJ2-7; 10 bases are shared with TRBD2. Trimming cost V 3 bases and J 5 bases; bases outside gene matches: 7. This CDR3 has 15 residues. Germline V gives CDR1 MGHDK, CDR2 SYGVNS.